The sequence of this T cell receptor (beta chain) was determined in a study of graft-versus-host responses after intestinal transplantation. Looking at the study overall: Transplants given to recipients were multivisceral, liver-intestinal, or isolated intestinal.

Of note for this clone: The antigen remains unidentified.

The study, taken as a whole, reports: Early post-transplant HvG declines showed an association with peak circulating GvH clone levels. Allografts of patients with graft-donor T cell macrochimerism showed high graft-versus-host to host-versus-graft clone ratios.

Sequencing used immunoSEQ multiplex PCR; TCRdb keeps in-frame clones, though not all of them. The sample records about 25,000 clones, around 94% being singletons. The CDR3 runs 17 residues. V lost 1 base to trimming and J lost 2 bases, with 18 bases between them. The V gene's germline CDR1 is SEHNR and CDR2 FQNEAQ (reference sequence). The sequences come from PBMCs, collected just over 29 days after intestinal transplant. The V call is TRBV7-9, the J call TRBJ2-7, with D perhaps matching TRBD2 (6 bases). The TCR comes from a human patient who received an intestinal transplant, so some T cells may come from the graft donor. The CDR3 sequence is CASSLGLWDSATYEQYF. The DNA for the CDR3 is TGTGCCAGCAGCTTAGGCCTTTGGGACTCAGCTACCTACGAGCAGTACTTC. Full variable domain (rest looked up from reference TRBV7-9 and TRBJ2-7): DTGVSQNPRHKITKRGQNVTFRCDPISEHNRLYWYRQTLGQGPEFLTYFQNEAQLEKSRLLSDRFSAERPKGSFSTLEIQRTEQGDSAMYLCASSLGLWDSATYEQYFGPGTRLTVT.